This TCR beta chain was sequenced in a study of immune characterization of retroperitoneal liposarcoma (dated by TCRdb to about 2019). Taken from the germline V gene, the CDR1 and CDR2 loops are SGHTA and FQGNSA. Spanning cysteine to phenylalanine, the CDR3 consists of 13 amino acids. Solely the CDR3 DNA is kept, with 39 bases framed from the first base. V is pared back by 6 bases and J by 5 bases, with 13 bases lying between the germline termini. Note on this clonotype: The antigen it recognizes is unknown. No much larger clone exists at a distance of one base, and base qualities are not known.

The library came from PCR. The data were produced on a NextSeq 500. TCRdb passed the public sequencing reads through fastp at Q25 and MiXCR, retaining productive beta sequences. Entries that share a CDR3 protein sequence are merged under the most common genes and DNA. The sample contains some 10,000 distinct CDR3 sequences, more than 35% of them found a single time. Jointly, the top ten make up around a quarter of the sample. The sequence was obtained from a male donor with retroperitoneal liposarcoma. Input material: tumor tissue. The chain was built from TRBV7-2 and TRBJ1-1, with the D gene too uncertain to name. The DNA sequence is TGTGCCAGCAGTGCGGCGGGGAGAACTGAAGCTTTCTTT. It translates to CASSAAGRTEAFF.